This is a list of T cell receptor beta chains from one sample in a study of identical twins. TCRdb analysed the 5' RACE reads with MiXCR anew, one entry per CDR3 protein. The repertoire holds approximately 890,000 distinct CDR3 sequences, more than 9% seen once, with roughly 1.5% in the top ten. The same sample was also studied in work on yellow fever vaccine responses in identical twins.

The sample was PBMCs. Source of these receptors: a woman between 18 and 30 years old in good health. CDR3s include the opening cysteine and the closing phenylalanine or tryptophan. Each record gives: V gene, J gene, clone size, D gene, CDR3 protein, CDR3 DNA. D genes are given only for firm matches. Clone size is not always given. Where it is, it says once, few, many or a class for expanded clones.

>TRBV10-3|TRBJ1-5|many|NA
CAISKGGGGNQPQHF
TGTGCCATCAGTAAGGGCGGCGGGGGCAATCAGCCCCAGCATTTT
>TRBV20-1|TRBJ2-1|NA|NA
CSASSTHFPYNEQFF
TGCAGTGCTAGTTCAACGCATTTCCCCTACAATGAGCAGTTCTTC
>TRBV7-9|TRBJ2-1|NA|NA
CASSLVSYEQFF
TGTGCCAGCAGCTTAGTTTCGTACGAGCAGTTCTTC
>TRBV7-2|TRBJ2-5|NA|NA
CASREMDTTETQYF
TGTGCCAGCAGGGAAATGGACACCACCGAGACCCAGTACTTC
>TRBV5-1|TRBJ1-1|NA|NA
CASSLHEETDLNTEAFF
TGCGCCAGCAGCTTGCACGAGGAGACAGACCTGAACACTGAAGCTTTCTTT
>TRBV7-9|TRBJ2-7|NA|NA
CASSSVLQGPNEQYF
TGTGCCAGCAGCTCCGTATTACAGGGTCCCAACGAGCAGTACTTC
>TRBV12-3/TRBV12-4|TRBJ1-1|NA|NA
CASSTLTAEAFF
TGTGCCAGCAGTACCCTGACCGCTGAAGCTTTCTTT
>TRBV5-5|TRBJ2-7|many|NA
CASSTTGSSVSYEQYF
TGTGCCAGCAGCACGACAGGATCTTCGGTTTCCTACGAGCAGTACTTC
>TRBV5-5|TRBJ2-3|NA|TRBD1
CASSLAGTAHGTQYF
TGTGCCAGCAGCTTGGCGGGGACAGCTCACGGTACGCAGTATTTT
>TRBV6-2/TRBV6-3|TRBJ1-5|few|NA
CASKRRVNQPQHF
TGTGCCAGCAAGCGAAGGGTGAATCAGCCCCAGCATTTT
>TRBV27|TRBJ1-1|few|NA
CASRSGPERAEAFF
TGTGCCAGCAGGTCGGGGCCAGAGAGGGCTGAAGCTTTCTTT
>TRBV3-1|TRBJ1-2|NA|NA
CASSHVRGGMEGYTF
TGTGCCAGCAGCCACGTGAGGGGGGGGATGGAGGGCTACACCTTC
>TRBV3-1|TRBJ2-6|NA|NA
CASSQRRVSGANVLTF
TGTGCCAGCAGCCAACGGCGAGTCTCTGGGGCCAACGTCCTGACTTTC
>TRBV7-9|TRBJ2-7|NA|NA
CASGPGLTNEQYF
TGTGCCAGCGGGCCCGGTCTAACCAACGAGCAGTACTTC
>TRBV11-1|TRBJ2-3|NA|TRBD2
CASSLWASGSGGTPTDTQYF
TGTGCCAGCAGCCTGTGGGCTAGCGGGAGTGGTGGAACACCCACAGATACGCAGTATTTT